This TCR beta chain was identified during a study of T cells after yellow fever vaccination. The overall study: SMART-Seq v4 Ultra Low Input served to prepare low-cell-number fractions. Points from the study as a whole: Contamination by abundant bulk-population clonotypes could be present in FACS-sorted repertoires. Secondary responses were weaker yet peaked faster, day 5 versus 15.

This CDR3 is built from 11 residues. J was trimmed by 8 bases and V by 7 bases; bases with no gene match: 5. The germline V gene encodes CDR1 SQVTM and CDR2 ANQGSEA. The 5'RACE template-switching step produced TCR cDNA and added a universal primer site and UMIs. In TCRdb, the 5' RACE reads were re-called with MiXCR into one record per CDR3 protein. The sample has some 670,000 distinct CDR3 sequences; roughly an eighth are singletons. A remark on this clonotype: Its antigen is not known.

Sequencing used PBMCs, obtained on the day of the yellow fever booster vaccination. This chain uses TRBV29-1 with TRBJ1-2; 9 bases line up with TRBD1. This sequence originates from a man aged 25-40 years who received the YFV17D yellow fever vaccine. This CDR3 is CSGRTGEGYTF. CDR3 DNA sequence: TGCAGCGGTAGGACAGGGGAAGGCTACACCTTC.